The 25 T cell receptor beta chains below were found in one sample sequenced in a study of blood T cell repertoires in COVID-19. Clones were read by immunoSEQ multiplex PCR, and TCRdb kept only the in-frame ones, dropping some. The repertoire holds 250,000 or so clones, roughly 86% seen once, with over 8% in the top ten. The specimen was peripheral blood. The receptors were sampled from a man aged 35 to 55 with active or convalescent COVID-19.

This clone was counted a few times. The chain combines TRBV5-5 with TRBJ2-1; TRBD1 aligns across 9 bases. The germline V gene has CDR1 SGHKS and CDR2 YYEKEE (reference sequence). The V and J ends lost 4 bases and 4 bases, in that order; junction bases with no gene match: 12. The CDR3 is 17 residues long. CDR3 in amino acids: CASSPSGTGLGYNEQFF. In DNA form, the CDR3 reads TGTGCCAGCAGCCCGTCCGGGACAGGGTTGGGATACAATGAGCAGTTCTTC. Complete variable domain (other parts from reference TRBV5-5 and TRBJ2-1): DAGVTQSPTHLIKTRGQQVTLRCSPISGHKSVSWYQQVLGQGPQFIFQYYEKEERGRGNFPDRFSARQFPNYSSELNVNALLLGDSALYLCASSPSGTGLGYNEQFFGPGTRLTVL.

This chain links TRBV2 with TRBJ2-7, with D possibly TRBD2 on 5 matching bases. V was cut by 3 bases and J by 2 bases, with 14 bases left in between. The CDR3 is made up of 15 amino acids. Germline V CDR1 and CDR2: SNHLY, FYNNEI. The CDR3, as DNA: TGTGCCAGCAGTGAGCCCTACCTCGGGGCCTACGAGCAGTACTTC. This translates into CASSEPYLGAYEQYF.

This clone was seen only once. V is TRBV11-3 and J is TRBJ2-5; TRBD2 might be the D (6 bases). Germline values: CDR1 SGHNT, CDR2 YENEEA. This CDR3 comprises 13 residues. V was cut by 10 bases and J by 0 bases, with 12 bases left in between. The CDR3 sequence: CATLGGDQETQYF. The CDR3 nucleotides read TGTGCCACCTTAGGAGGGGACCAAGAGACCCAGTACTTC.

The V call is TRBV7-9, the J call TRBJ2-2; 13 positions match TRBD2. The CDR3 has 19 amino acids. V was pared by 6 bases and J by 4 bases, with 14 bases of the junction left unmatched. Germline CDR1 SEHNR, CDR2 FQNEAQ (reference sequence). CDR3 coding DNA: TGTGCCAGCAGAATTGGGACTAGCGGGGCCCAAAGTGGCACCGGGGAGCTGTTTTTT. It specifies CASRIGTSGAQSGTGELFF.

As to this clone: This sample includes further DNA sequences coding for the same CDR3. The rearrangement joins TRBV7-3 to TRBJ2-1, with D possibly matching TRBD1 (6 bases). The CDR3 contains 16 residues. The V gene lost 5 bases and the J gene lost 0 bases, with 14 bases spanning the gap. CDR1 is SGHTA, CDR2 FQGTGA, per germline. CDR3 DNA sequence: TGTGCCAGCAGCCCCCAGGGGTCGAGCTCCTACAATGAGCAGTTCTTC. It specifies CASSPQGSSSYNEQFF.

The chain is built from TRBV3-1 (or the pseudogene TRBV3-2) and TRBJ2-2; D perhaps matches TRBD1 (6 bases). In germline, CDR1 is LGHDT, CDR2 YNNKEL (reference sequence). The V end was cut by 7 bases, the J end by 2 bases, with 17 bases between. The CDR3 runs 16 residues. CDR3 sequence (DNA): TGTGCCAGCAAAAAGGGGGAGACCTCAAACACCGGGGAGCTGTTTTTT. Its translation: CASKKGETSNTGELFF.

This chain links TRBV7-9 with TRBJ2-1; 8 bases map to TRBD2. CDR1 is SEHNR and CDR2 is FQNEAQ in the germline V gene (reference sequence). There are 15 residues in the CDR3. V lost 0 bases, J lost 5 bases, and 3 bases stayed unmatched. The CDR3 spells CASSLALTSDNEQFF. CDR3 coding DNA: TGTGCCAGCAGCTTAGCGCTGACTAGCGACAATGAGCAGTTCTTC.

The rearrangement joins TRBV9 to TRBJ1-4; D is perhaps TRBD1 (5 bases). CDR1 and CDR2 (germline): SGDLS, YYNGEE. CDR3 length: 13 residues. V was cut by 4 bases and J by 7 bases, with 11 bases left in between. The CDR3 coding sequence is TGTGCCAGCAGCAGTCCGGGGGGTGAAAAACTGTTTTTT. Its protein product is CASSSPGGEKLFF.

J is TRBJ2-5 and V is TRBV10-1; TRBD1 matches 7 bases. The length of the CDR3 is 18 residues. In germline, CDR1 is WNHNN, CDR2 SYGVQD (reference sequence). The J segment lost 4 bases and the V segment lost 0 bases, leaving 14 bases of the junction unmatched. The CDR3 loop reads CASSESNPGTELIETQYF. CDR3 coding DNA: TGCGCCAGCAGTGAGTCAAACCCTGGGACAGAACTTATAGAGACCCAGTACTTC.

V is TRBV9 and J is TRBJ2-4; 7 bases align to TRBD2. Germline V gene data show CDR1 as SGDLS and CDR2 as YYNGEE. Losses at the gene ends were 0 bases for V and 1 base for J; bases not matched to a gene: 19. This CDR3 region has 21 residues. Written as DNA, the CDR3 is TGTGCCAGCAGCGTAGTAACGGGGGGTAAGATGAAGTTTGGGGCCAAAAACATTCAGTACTTC. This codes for CASSVVTGGKMKFGAKNIQYF.

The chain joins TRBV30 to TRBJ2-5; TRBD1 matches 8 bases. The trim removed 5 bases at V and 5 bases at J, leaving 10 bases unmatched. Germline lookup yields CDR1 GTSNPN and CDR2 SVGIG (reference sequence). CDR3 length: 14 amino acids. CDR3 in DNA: TGTGCCTGGCGTCTCGGGACAGGCAGGGAGACCCAGTACTTC. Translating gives CAWRLGTGRETQYF.

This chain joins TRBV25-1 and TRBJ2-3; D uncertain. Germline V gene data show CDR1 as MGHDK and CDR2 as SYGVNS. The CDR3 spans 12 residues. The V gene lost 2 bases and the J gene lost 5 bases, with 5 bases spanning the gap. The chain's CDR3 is CASSEIGDTQYF. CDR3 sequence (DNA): TGTGCCAGCAGTGAAATCGGAGATACGCAGTATTTT.

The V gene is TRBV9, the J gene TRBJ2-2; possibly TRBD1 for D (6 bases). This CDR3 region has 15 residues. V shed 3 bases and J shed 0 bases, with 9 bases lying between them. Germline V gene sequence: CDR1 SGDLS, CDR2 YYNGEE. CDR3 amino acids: CASSERTANTGELFF. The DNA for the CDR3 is TGTGCCAGCAGCGAACGGACAGCGAACACCGGGGAGCTGTTTTTT.

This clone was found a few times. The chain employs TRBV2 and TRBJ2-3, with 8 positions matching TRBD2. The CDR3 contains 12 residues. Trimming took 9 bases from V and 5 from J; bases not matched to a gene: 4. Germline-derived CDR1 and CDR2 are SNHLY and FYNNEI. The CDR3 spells CASLGLGDTQYF. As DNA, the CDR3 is TGTGCCAGTCTGGGACTAGGAGATACGCAGTATTTT.

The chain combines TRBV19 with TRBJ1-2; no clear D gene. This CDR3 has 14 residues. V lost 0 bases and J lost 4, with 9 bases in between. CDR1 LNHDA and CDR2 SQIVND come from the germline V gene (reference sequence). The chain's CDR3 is CASSIEGRAYGYTF. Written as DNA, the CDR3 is TGTGCCAGTAGTATAGAAGGGCGGGCCTATGGCTACACCTTC.

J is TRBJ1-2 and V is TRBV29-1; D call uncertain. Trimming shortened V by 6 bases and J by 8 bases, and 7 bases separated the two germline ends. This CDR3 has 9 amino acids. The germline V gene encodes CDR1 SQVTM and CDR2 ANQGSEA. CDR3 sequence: CSVRRGYTF. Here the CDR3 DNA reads TGCAGCGTAAGGAGAGGCTACACCTTC.

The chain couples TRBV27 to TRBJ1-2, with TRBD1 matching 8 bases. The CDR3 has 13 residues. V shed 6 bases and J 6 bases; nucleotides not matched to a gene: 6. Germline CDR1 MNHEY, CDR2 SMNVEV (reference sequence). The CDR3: CASSVQGGNGYTF. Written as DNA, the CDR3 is TGTGCCAGCAGCGTACAGGGGGGGAATGGCTACACCTTC.

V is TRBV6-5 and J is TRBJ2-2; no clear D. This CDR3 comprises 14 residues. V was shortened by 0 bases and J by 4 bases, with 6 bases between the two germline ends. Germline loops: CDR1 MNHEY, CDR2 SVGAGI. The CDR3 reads CASSYSRVTGELFF. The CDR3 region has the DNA TGTGCCAGCAGTTACTCGAGAGTCACCGGGGAGCTGTTTTTT.

CDR3 DNA sequence: TGCGCCAGCAGCTTGGGCCAGGCCCTCGGTGGGGAGCTGTTTTTT. Protein: CASSLGQALGGELFF. This sequence joins TRBV5-1 and TRBJ2-2; D is ambiguous. The CDR3 spans 15 residues. Between the trimmed V and J ends, which lost 0 bases and 8 bases, there was a span of 14 bases. Germline assignment: CDR1 SGHRS and CDR2 YFSETQ.

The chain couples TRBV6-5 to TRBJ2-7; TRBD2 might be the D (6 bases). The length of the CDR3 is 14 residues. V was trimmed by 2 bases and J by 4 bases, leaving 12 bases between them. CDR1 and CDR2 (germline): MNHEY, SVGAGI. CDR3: CASSYRAGRYEQYF. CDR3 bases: TGTGCCAGCAGTTACCGTGCGGGGAGGTACGAGCAGTACTTC.

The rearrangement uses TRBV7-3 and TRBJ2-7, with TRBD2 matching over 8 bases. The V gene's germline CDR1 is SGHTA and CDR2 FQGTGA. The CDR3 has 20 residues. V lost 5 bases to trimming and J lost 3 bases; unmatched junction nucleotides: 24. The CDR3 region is CASSPGTSILAPGGYYEQYF. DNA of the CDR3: TGTGCCAGCAGCCCCGGGACTAGTATTTTAGCCCCCGGAGGTTACTACGAGCAGTACTTC.

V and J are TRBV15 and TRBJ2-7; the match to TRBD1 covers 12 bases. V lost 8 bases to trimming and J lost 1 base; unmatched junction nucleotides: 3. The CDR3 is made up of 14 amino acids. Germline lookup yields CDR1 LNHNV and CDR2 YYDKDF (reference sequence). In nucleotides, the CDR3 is TGTGCCACCTCGGGACAGGGGGCGTCCTACGAGCAGTACTTC. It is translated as CATSGQGASYEQYF.

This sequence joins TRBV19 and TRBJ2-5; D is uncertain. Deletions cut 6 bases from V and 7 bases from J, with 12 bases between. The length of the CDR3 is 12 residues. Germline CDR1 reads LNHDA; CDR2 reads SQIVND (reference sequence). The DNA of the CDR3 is TGTGCCAGTAGCCGACAAGAAGGGACCCAGTACTTC. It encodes CASSRQEGTQYF.

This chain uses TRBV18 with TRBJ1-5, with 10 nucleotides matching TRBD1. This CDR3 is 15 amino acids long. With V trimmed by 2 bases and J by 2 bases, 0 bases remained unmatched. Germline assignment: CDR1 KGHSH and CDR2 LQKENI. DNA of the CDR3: TGTGCCAGCTCACCAGGACAGGGGGGCAATCAGCCCCAGCATTTT. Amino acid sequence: CASSPGQGGNQPQHF.

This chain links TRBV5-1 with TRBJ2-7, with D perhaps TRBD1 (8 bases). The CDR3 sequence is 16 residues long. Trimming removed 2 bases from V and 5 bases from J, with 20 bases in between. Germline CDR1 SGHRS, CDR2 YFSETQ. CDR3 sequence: CASSFQGAGELDEQYF. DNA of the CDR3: TGCGCCAGCAGCTTCCAGGGGGCGGGGGAGCTTGACGAGCAGTACTTC.